This TCR beta chain was sequenced for a study of neurological immune-mediated disorders. Synthesis of cDNA used 5'RACE (with 10-nucleotide random UMIs). TCRdb reprocessed the 5' RACE reads via MiXCR and lists one record per CDR3 protein. The sample records 50,000 or so distinct CDR3 sequences, about 3.8% being singletons. This clonotype was seen at least ten times. The clonotype was recovered from a man in his 60s with multiple sclerosis. Sequenced: PBMCs.

The CDR3 DNA is TGCAGTGCTAGACCAGCAAACAATGAGCAGTTCTTC. It yields the protein CSARPANNEQFF. The rearrangement uses TRBV20-1 and TRBJ2-1; D is undetermined. Germline V gives CDR1 DFQATT, CDR2 SNEGSKA (reference sequence). This CDR3 has 12 residues. V lost 2 bases, J lost 5 bases, and 7 bases lay in between.